This T cell receptor (beta chain) appears in the sequencing data of a study of shared clonotypes between healthy human individuals. Findings and limits, study-wide: Around 5% was the fraction of naive CD4 clonotypes found shared across several donors.

A note on this clone: The antigen remains undetermined.

CDR3 length: 15 amino acids. Trimming pared 2 bases from V and 4 bases from J, leaving 12 bases between. Germline lookup yields CDR1 SEHNR and CDR2 FQNEAQ (reference sequence). TCRdb keeps only in-frame clones here, not all; method: immunoSEQ multiplex PCR. The table shows about 2.4 million clones, with roughly 92% occurring only once. The sample was naive CD4+ T cells sorted from blood. As to subset: CD45RA+ positively selected. This TCR was sampled from a man between 18 and 29 years old in good health. This sequence joins TRBV7-9 and TRBJ1-3; D is unresolved. The CDR3 region has the DNA TGTGCCAGCAGCTTATGGGCGGCACAAGGAAACACCATATATTTT. This translates into CASSLWAAQGNTIYF.